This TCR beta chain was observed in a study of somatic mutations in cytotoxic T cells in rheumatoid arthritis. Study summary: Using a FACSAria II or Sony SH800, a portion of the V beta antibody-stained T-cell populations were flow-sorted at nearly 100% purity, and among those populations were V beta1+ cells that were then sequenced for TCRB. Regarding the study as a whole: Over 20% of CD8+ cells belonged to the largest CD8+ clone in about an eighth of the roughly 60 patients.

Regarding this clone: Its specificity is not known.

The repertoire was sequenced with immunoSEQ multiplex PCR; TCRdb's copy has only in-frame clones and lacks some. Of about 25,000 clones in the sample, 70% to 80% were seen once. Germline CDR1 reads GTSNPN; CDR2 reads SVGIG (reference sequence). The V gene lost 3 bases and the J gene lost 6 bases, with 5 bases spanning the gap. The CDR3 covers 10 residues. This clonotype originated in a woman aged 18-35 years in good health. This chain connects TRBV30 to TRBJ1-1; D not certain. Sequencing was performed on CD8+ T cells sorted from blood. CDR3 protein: CAWRMPEAFF. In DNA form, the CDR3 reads TGTGCCTGGAGGATGCCTGAAGCTTTCTTT.